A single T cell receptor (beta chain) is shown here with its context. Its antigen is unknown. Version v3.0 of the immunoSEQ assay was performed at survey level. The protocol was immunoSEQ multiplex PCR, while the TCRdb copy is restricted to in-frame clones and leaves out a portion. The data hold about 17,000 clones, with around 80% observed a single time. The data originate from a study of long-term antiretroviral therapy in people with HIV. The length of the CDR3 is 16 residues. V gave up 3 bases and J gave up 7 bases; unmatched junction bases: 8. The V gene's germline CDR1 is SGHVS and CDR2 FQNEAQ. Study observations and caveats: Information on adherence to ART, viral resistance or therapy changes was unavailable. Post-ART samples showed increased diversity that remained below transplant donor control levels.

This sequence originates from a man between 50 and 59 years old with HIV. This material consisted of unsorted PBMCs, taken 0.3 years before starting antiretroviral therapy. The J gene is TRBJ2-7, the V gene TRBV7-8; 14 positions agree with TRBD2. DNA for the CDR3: TGTGCCAGCAGCTTTTCGGGACTAGCGGGAGCGGGGGAGCAGTACTTC. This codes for CASSFSGLAGAGEQYF.